The TCR beta chain described here comes from a study of T cell changes during pregnancy in multiple sclerosis (dated 2019 in TCRdb). Background for the entire study: In women with multiple sclerosis, the researchers looked at how the T cell repertoire shifted as pregnancy progressed.

As for this clone: Its binding antigen is unknown. Per-base quality was not reported, and no clone a single base away is much larger than it.

The library was prepared using the immunoSEQ multiplex PCR assay. The source is immuneACCESS, and TCRdb retained only in-frame sequences with V and J called. Part of the clones is not carried over; for the studies checked, unresolved V genes explain less than half of this, and the remainder is unexplained. The sample has around 64,000 clones on record, approximately 93% of them singletons. The top ten clonotypes cover 2.6% of the sample. CDR1 and CDR2 were assigned from the germline V gene (reference sequence) as LNHNV and YYDKDF. V drops 0 bases and J drops 1 base, leaving 9 bases in between. The CDR3 sequence holds 15 residues, the cysteine and phenylalanine included. Of all the DNA, just the CDR3 is kept, 45 bases in frame from base 1.

Recombination joined TRBV15 with TRBJ2-5; no D gene is confidently identified. The sequenced sample was CD8+ T cells from peripheral blood mononuclear cells, obtained in the third trimester of pregnancy. This clonotype was obtained from a female donor with multiple sclerosis, enrolled in a pregnancy study. The CDR3: CATSREQAIQETQYF. The nucleotides are TGTGCCACCAGCAGAGAGCAGGCGATCCAAGAGACCCAGTACTTC.